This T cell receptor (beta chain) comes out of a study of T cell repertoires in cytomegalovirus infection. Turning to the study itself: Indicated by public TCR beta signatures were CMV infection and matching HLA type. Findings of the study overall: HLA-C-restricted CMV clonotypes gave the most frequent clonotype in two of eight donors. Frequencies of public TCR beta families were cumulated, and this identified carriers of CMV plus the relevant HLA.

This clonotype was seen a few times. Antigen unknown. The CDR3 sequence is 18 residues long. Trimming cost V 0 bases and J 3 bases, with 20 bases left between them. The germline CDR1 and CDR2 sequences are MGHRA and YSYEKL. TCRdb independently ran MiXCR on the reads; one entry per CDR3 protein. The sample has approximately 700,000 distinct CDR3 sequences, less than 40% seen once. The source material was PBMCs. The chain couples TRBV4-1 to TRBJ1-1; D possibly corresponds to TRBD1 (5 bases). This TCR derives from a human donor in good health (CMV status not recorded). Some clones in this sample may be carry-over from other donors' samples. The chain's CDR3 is CASSQDRAQGGWDTEAFF. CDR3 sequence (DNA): TGCGCCAGCAGCCAAGATAGGGCCCAGGGAGGTTGGGACACTGAAGCTTTCTTT.